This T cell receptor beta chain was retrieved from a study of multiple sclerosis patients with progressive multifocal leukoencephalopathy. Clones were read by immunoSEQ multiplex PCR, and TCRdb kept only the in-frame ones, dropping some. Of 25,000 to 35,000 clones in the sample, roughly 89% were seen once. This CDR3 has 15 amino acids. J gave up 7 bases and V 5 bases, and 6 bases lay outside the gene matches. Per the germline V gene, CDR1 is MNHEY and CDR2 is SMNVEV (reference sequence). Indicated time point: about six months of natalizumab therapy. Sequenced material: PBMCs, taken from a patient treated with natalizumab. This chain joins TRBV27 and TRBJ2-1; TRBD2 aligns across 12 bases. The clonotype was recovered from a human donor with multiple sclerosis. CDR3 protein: CASSPGTSGRNEQFF. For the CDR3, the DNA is TGTGCCAGCAGTCCGGGGACTAGCGGGCGAAATGAGCAGTTCTTC.